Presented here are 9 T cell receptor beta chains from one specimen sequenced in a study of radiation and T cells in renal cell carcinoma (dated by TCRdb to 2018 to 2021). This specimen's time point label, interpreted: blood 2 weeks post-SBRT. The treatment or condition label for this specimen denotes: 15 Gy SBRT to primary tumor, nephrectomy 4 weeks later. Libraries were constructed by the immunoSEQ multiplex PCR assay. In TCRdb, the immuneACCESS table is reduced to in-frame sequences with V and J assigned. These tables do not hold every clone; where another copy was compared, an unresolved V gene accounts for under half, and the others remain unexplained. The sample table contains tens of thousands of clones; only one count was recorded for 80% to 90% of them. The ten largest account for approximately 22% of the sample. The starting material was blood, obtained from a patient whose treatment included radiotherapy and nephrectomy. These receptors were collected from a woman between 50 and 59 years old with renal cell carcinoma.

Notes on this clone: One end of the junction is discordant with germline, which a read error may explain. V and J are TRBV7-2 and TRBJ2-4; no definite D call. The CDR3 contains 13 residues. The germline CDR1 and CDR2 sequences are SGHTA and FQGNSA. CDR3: CASSLVARNIQYF. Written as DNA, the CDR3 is TGTGCCAGCAGCTTAGTAGCCAGAAACATTCAGTACTTC.

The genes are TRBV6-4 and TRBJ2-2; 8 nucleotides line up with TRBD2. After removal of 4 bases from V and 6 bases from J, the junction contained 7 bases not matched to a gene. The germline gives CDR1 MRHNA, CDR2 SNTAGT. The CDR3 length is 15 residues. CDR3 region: CASSVAGGLPGELFF. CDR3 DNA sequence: TGTGCCAGCAGTGTGGCGGGAGGATTGCCCGGGGAGCTGTTTTTT.

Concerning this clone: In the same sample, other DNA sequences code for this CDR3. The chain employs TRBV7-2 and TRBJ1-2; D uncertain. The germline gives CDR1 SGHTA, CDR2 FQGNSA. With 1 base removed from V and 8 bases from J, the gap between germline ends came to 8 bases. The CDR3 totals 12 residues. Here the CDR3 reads CASSLDLGGYTF. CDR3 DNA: TGTGCCAGCAGCTTAGACTTGGGAGGCTACACCTTC.

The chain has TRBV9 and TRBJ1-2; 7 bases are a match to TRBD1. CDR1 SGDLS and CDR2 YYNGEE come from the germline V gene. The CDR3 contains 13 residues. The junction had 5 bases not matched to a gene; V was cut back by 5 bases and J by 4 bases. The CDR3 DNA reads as TGTGCCAGCAGTCCAGGGGGGAGCTATGGCTACACCTTC. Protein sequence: CASSPGGSYGYTF.

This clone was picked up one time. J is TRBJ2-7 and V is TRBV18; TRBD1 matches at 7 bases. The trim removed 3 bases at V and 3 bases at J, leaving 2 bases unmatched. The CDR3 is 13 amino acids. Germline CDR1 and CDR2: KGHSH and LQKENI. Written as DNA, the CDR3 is TGTGCCAGCTCACCGGCAGGGGGCTACGAGCAGTACTTC. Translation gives CASSPAGGYEQYF.

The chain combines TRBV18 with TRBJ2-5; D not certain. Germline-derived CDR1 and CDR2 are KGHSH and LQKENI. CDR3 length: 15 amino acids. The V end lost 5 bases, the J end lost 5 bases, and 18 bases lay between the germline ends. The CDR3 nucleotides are TGTGCCAGCTCAGCAAACCCCGCCATCGATGAGACCCAGTACTTC. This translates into CASSANPAIDETQYF.

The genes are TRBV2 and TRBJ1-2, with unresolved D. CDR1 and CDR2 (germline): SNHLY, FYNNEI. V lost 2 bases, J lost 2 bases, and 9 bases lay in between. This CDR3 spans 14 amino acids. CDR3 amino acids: CASSELGQNYGYTF. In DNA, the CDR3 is TGTGCCAGCAGTGAACTAGGCCAGAACTATGGCTACACCTTC.

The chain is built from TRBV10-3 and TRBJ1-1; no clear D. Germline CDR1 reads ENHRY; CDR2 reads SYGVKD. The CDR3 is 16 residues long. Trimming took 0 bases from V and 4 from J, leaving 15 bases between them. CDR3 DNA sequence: TGTGCCATCAGTGAGTCGTTCTCGAATGGCGGCACTGAAGCTTTCTTT. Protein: CAISESFSNGGTEAFF.

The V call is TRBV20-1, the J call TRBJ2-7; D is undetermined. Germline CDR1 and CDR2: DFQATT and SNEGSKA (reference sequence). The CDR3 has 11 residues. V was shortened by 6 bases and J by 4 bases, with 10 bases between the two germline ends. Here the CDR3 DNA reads TGCAGTGCCCCTTCCTGGTACGAGCAGTACTTC. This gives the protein CSAPSWYEQYF.